Below are 5 T cell receptor beta chains sequenced from a single sample in a study of shared clonotypes between healthy human individuals. Generated by immunoSEQ multiplex PCR, the TCRdb table keeps only in-frame clones and is missing some. Found here are about 1.1 million clones, approximately 80% of them singletons; the top ten hold under 0.8%. Sequenced material: memory CD4+ T cells from PBMCs. The subset was: CD45RA-negative fraction. These receptors all come from a man in his late teens or twenties in good health. Some clones in this sample may be carry-over from other donors' samples.

Worth noting for this clone: The sample contains more than one DNA sequence encoding this CDR3. The rearrangement links TRBV18 to TRBJ2-5, with unresolved D. The germline gives CDR1 KGHSH, CDR2 LQKENI. V gave up 2 bases and J gave up 2 bases, with 6 bases separating them. The CDR3 spans 13 residues. Written as DNA, the CDR3 is TGTGCCAGCTCACCAGCCTGGCAAGAGACCCAGTACTTC. Its protein product is CASSPAWQETQYF.

The V gene is TRBV5-6, the J gene TRBJ2-3; TRBD2 matches 11 bases. The CDR3 loop spans 17 amino acids. Germline trimming cut 2 bases from V and 0 bases from J; bases unmatched to any gene: 5. Germline-derived CDR1 and CDR2 are SGHDT and YYEEEE. The CDR3 region has the DNA TGTGCCAGCAGCTTTTTGGGACTAGCGGCTAGCACAGATACGCAGTATTTT. This sequence encodes CASSFLGLAASTDTQYF.

The genes are TRBV19 and TRBJ2-5, with 8 bases identical to TRBD2. Germline values: CDR1 LNHDA, CDR2 SQIVND (reference sequence). V lost 8 bases to trimming and J lost 4 bases; unmatched junction nucleotides: 9. The CDR3 runs to 14 residues. In DNA form, the CDR3 reads TGTGCCAGTTGCCCAGCGGGAGCTCGAGAGACCCAGTACTTC. The encoded protein is CASCPAGARETQYF.

The J gene is TRBJ1-2, the V gene TRBV5-1, with 7 bases lining up with TRBD1. The V and J ends lost 5 bases and 8 bases, in that order; junction bases with no gene match: 6. CDR1 SGHRS and CDR2 YFSETQ come from the germline V gene. The CDR3 consists of 12 residues. As DNA, the CDR3 is TGCGCCAGCAGTGGGACAGTATTAGGCTACACCTTC. Protein product: CASSGTVLGYTF.

The CDR3 is CAGEDNEQFF. CDR3 bases: TGTGCCGGGGAGGACAATGAGCAGTTCTTC. V is TRBV21-1 and J is TRBJ2-1; the D call TRBD2 from the table was never checked on the DNA. TRBV21-1 is assigned pseudogene status. CDR3 size: 10 residues.